The TCR beta chain described here comes from a study of CD4 T cells in relation to SARS-CoV-2 and coronaviruses. On this clone itself: The antigen is undetermined.

Per germline, CDR1 MGHRA and CDR2 YSYEKL. With 4 bases clipped from V and 5 bases from J, the junction kept 15 bases outside the gene matches. This CDR3 is 17 amino acids long. The unexposed donors gave CD4+ T cells in 2011-2018, prior to COVID-19. CD4+ T cells were isolated from the cells after around 10 days of culture. Around 2 million PBMCs per well were cultured with 7.5 to 10 IU/ml IL-2. Half the medium was replaced with IL-2 medium on days 3 and 7. Some clones are missing from TCRdb's copy, which holds only in-frame ones; the method was immunoSEQ multiplex PCR. This table has about 29,000 clones, around 79% appearing once.

This clonotype was sampled from a human donor in good health. The chain recombines TRBV4-1 with TRBJ2-5; 8 bases are shared with TRBD1. Sequencing used CD4+ T cells from PBMCs, cultured in vitro. CDR3 nucleotides: TGCGCCAGCAGCCTATACTCCGGGCAGGGGGCGGGTGAGACCCAGTACTTC. Amino acid sequence: CASSLYSGQGAGETQYF.